The clone carrying this TCR beta chain was picked up many times. The record originates from a study of T-cell reconstitution after alpha-beta-depleted transplantation in children. The CDR3 length is 15 residues. CDR1 SGHVS and CDR2 FQNEAQ come from the germline V gene. J lost 6 bases, V lost 3 bases, and 9 bases had no gene match. Unique molecular identifiers were built into the TCRbeta library. TCRdb re-analysed the PCR reads in MiXCR, keeping a single row per CDR3 protein. The sample shows a few hundred thousand distinct CDR3 sequences, 23% of them seen only once. This specimen consisted of PBMCs, mostly from graft donor cells, obtained 180 days after TCRalphabeta/CD19-depleted stem cell transplant. The rearrangement uses TRBV7-8 and TRBJ2-3; TRBD2 matches 7 bases. The TCR sequence derives from a male patient aged 10-17 years who had a stem cell transplant for acute lymphoblastic leukemia, so the T cells may come from the graft donor. CDR3 residues: CASSFRAGASDTQYF. The CDR3 DNA reads TGTGCCAGCAGCTTCAGGGCGGGAGCAAGCGATACGCAGTATTTT.